Sequencing of this T cell receptor beta chain was carried out in a study of blood T cell repertoires in COVID-19. The data were produced by immunoSEQ multiplex PCR, yet TCRdb's version contains in-frame clones alone and is incomplete. The sample yields approximately 110,000 clones, approximately 85% seen once. This CDR3 has 16 residues. Germline CDR1 and CDR2: SGHRS and YFSETQ. V lost 1 base and J 0 bases, leaving 13 bases between the germline ends. Sequenced material: peripheral blood. The TCR comes from a woman aged 80 or older with COVID-19, enrolled during active disease. This chain uses TRBV5-1 with TRBJ1-1; D is unclear. This CDR3 is CASSLTLGSLNTEAFF. The CDR3 nucleotides read TGCGCCAGCAGCTTGACCTTAGGGAGCTTGAACACTGAAGCTTTCTTT.